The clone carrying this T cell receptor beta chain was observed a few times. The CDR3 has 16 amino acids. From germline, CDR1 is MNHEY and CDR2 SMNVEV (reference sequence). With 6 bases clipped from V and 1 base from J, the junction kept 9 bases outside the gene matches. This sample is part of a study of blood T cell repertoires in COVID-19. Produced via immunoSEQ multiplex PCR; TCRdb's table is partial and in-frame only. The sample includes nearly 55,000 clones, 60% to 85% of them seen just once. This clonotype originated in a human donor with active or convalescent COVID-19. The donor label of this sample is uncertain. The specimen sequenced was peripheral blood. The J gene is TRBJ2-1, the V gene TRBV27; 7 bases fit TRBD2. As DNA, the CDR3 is TGTGCCAGCAGCCCTCAGTCTAGCGGATCCTACAATGAGCAGTTCTTC. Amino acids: CASSPQSSGSYNEQFF.